The source of this T cell receptor beta chain is a study of shared clonotypes between healthy human individuals. Germline lookup yields CDR1 MNHNS and CDR2 SASEGT. Between the trimmed V and J ends, which lost 0 bases and 0 bases, there was a span of 12 bases. This CDR3 region has 18 residues. Sequenced by immunoSEQ multiplex PCR; TCRdb stores in-frame clones only, minus some. The repertoire consists of nearly 1,000,000 clones, with around 80% occurring once and the leading ten covering around 1.5%. The sequenced sample was memory CD4+ T cells sorted from blood. Subset of the sample: CD45RA-negative fraction. This TCR was sampled from a man younger than 35 in good health. This chain links TRBV6-1 with TRBJ1-6; D unclear. The CDR3 region has the DNA TGTGCCAGCAGTGAAGCGGCCGGGCAAAGCTCCTATAATTCACCCCTCCACTTT. Translated, it gives CASSEAAGQSSYNSPLHF.